One sample yielded the 20 T cell receptor beta chains listed below, sequenced in a study of control samples from healthy donors and cancer patients. The repertoire was sequenced with immunoSEQ multiplex PCR; TCRdb's copy has only in-frame clones and lacks some. The sample has 95,000 to 130,000 clones, about 88% seen once. Specimen: blood. The receptors shown here come from a woman in her 70s in good health.

The chain carries TRBV6-5 and TRBJ1-4; 7 nucleotides line up with TRBD1. The CDR3 spans 15 residues. V shed 3 bases, J shed 5 bases, and the junction held 6 bases outside the gene matches. Germline values: CDR1 MNHEY, CDR2 SVGAGI. The CDR3 spells CASSYTGQINEKLFF. The CDR3 bases are TGTGCCAGCAGTTATACGGGACAGATAAATGAAAAACTGTTTTTT.

This sequence joins TRBV6-1 and TRBJ1-4; D unresolved. V was shortened by 1 base and J by 8 bases, with 14 bases between the two germline ends. From germline, CDR1 is MNHNS and CDR2 SASEGT. The CDR3 loop spans 15 amino acids. The CDR3 region is CASSEEARRAEKLFF. CDR3 nucleotides: TGTGCCAGCAGTGAAGAGGCACGCCGCGCGGAAAAACTGTTTTTT.

This rearrangement joins TRBV11-1 to TRBJ1-6; D is uncertain. The CDR3 totals 14 residues. V shed 5 bases and J shed 7 bases, with 12 bases lying between them. The germline V gene encodes CDR1 SGHAT and CDR2 FQDESV (reference sequence). CDR3: CASSPGSVNSPLHF. The DNA of the CDR3 is TGTGCCAGCAGCCCCGGGTCCGTGAATTCACCCCTCCACTTT.

Only a few counts were recorded for this clone. V and J are TRBV2 and TRBJ2-3; 13 bases agree with TRBD2. The V segment lost 8 bases and the J segment 5 bases; nucleotides outside the gene matches: 10. This CDR3 has 16 amino acids. Germline assignment: CDR1 SNHLY and CDR2 FYNNEI. The CDR3 DNA sequence: TGTGCCAGCGGATGGACTAGCGGGGGATCGAAAGATACGCAGTATTTT. This sequence encodes CASGWTSGGSKDTQYF. Variable domain in full (rest from reference TRBV2 and TRBJ2-3): EPEVTQTPSHQVTQMGQEVILRCVPISNHLYFYWYRQILGQKVEFLVSFYNNEISEKSEIFDDQFSVERPDGSNFTLKIRSTKLEDSAMYFCASGWTSGGSKDTQYFGPGTRLTVL.

The chain recombines TRBV5-6 with TRBJ2-7, with unresolved D. The germline V gene has CDR1 SGHDT and CDR2 YYEEEE. V was trimmed by 2 bases and J by 3 bases, leaving 9 bases between them. The CDR3 covers 13 residues. CDR3 bases: TGTGCCAGCAGCTTATGGTCGGGCTACGAGCAGTACTTC. Its protein is CASSLWSGYEQYF.

This chain uses TRBV4-2 with TRBJ2-5, with D possibly TRBD1 on 5 matching bases. The CDR3 consists of 15 residues. V gave up 3 bases and J gave up 1 base, with 12 bases separating them. CDR1 and CDR2 from the germline V gene are LGHNA and YNFKEQ. DNA of the CDR3: TGTGCCAGCAGCCACGGAACAGGTTTCCAAGAGACCCAGTACTTC. Its translation: CASSHGTGFQETQYF.

V and J are TRBV20-1 and TRBJ2-7; no clear D. The CDR3 extends over 11 amino acids. Germline V lookup: CDR1 DFQATT, CDR2 SNEGSKA (reference sequence). V gave up 5 bases and J gave up 9 bases, with 14 bases separating them. The CDR3 nucleotides read TGCAGTGCTGGGGAAGTCTCGAGGCAGTACTTC. The encoded protein is CSAGEVSRQYF.

This chain uses TRBV3-1 (or the pseudogene TRBV3-2) with TRBJ2-5; D not certain. This CDR3 is 14 amino acids long. V was pared by 1 base and J by 2 bases, with 8 bases between. From germline, CDR1 is LGHDT and CDR2 YNNKEL (reference sequence). The CDR3 is CASSQALAQETQYF. The CDR3, as DNA: TGTGCCAGCAGCCAAGCTCTCGCTCAAGAGACCCAGTACTTC.

The chain's CDR3 is CASSVDRANTEAFF. CDR3 in DNA: TGTGCCAGCAGCGTAGACAGGGCGAACACTGAAGCTTTCTTT. The rearrangement joins TRBV9 to TRBJ1-1; perhaps TRBD1 as D (6 bases). The CDR3 spans 14 residues. Trimming took 0 bases from V and 1 from J, leaving 7 bases between them. Germline CDR1 is SGDLS and CDR2 is YYNGEE.

The chain links TRBV6-5 to TRBJ1-2; D is unclear. Trimming pared 2 bases from V and 1 base from J, leaving 11 bases between. This CDR3 is 15 amino acids long. Germline CDR1 and CDR2: MNHEY and SVGAGI. For the CDR3, the DNA is TGTGCCAGCAGTTACGCGGCCGCCCGTAACTATGGCTACACCTTC. It codes for CASSYAAARNYGYTF.

V gene TRBV6-1 combines with J gene TRBJ1-5; D not resolved. The CDR3 length is 13 residues. Germline V CDR1 and CDR2: MNHNS, SASEGT. Trimming took off 3 bases at V and 2 bases at J, with 5 bases between the two ends. The CDR3 reads CASSDRRNQPQHF. Written as DNA, the CDR3 is TGTGCCAGCAGTGACAGGCGCAATCAGCCCCAGCATTTT.

The rearrangement joins TRBV7-2 to TRBJ2-2, with D unclear. Looked up from germline, CDR1 is SGHTA and CDR2 is FQGNSA. V was pared by 2 bases and J by 6 bases, with 4 bases between. The CDR3 spans 12 residues. This chain's CDR3 is CASSLFAGELFF. DNA of the CDR3: TGTGCCAGCAGCTTATTTGCCGGGGAGCTGTTTTTT.

Concerning this clone: Within the sample, other DNA sequences also encode this same CDR3. This sequence joins TRBV9 and TRBJ1-5, with D unclear. Germline loops: CDR1 SGDLS, CDR2 YYNGEE. The CDR3 has 14 residues. V lost 0 bases to trimming and J lost 0 bases, with 4 bases between them. Written as DNA, the CDR3 is TGTGCCAGCAGCGTAGACGGTAGCAATCAGCCCCAGCATTTT. Protein product: CASSVDGSNQPQHF.

V and J are TRBV7-8 and TRBJ1-5; D may be TRBD1 (5 bases). Germline V gene lookup returns CDR1 SGHVS and CDR2 FQNEAQ. Trimming removed 2 bases from V and 2 bases from J, with 16 bases in between. The CDR3 sequence is 17 residues long. CDR3 in amino acids: CASSLIDGGYGNQPQHF. In DNA form, the CDR3 reads TGTGCCAGCAGCTTAATCGATGGGGGGTACGGCAATCAGCCCCAGCATTTT.

The V call is TRBV2, the J call TRBJ1-1, with D uncertain. This CDR3 comprises 13 residues. The V end was cut by 7 bases, the J end by 1 base, with 10 bases between. The germline gives CDR1 SNHLY, CDR2 FYNNEI. CDR3 nucleotides: TGTGCCAGCACCTTCTCAGAGAACACTGAAGCTTTCTTT. It specifies CASTFSENTEAFF. The variable domain in full, completed from reference TRBV2 and TRBJ1-1, reads EPEVTQTPSHQVTQMGQEVILRCVPISNHLYFYWYRQILGQKVEFLVSFYNNEISEKSEIFDDQFSVERPDGSNFTLKIRSTKLEDSAMYFCASTFSENTEAFFGQGTRLTVV.

V usage is TRBV19 and J usage is TRBJ2-7; the match to TRBD1 covers 8 bases. The germline V gene has CDR1 LNHDA and CDR2 SQIVND (reference sequence). V was clipped by 4 bases and J by 2 bases; unmatched bases: 4. The CDR3 totals 14 residues. CDR3 region: CASSKGQGTYEQYF. CDR3 in DNA: TGTGCCAGTAGTAAAGGACAGGGTACCTACGAGCAGTACTTC. The whole variable domain, remainder taken from reference TRBV19 and TRBJ2-7, is DGGITQSPKYLFRKEGQNVTLSCEQNLNHDAMYWYRQDPGQGLRLIYYSQIVNDFQKGDIAEGYSVSREKKESFPLTVTSAQKNPTAFYLCASSKGQGTYEQYFGPGTRLTVT.

This clone was recorded many times. This rearrangement joins TRBV27 to TRBJ1-3; the match to TRBD1 covers 12 bases. In germline, CDR1 is MNHEY, CDR2 SMNVEV (reference sequence). The CDR3 runs to 19 residues. V dropped 5 bases and J dropped 0; count of bases not matched to a gene: 11. As DNA, the CDR3 is TGTGCCAGCAGTCCCGTACATCCGGGACAGGGGGCCTCTGGAAACACCATATATTTT. Amino acids: CASSPVHPGQGASGNTIYF.

This chain links TRBV4-3 with TRBJ1-2, with a tentative D call TRBD1 (5 bases). V lost 4 bases and J lost 4, with 13 bases in between. The CDR3 is made up of 14 amino acids. The germline gives CDR1 LGHNA, CDR2 YSLEER. This chain's CDR3 is CASSPATDPYGYTF. Here the CDR3 DNA reads TGCGCCAGCAGCCCGGCGACAGATCCCTATGGCTACACCTTC.

The chain carries TRBV11-2 and TRBJ2-3, with D perhaps TRBD1 or TRBD2 (5 bases each). The germline CDR1 and CDR2 sequences are SGHAT and FQNNGV. The CDR3 has 15 amino acids. V gave up 5 bases and J gave up 3 bases, with 15 bases separating them. Here the CDR3 DNA reads TGTGCCAGCAGCGACCGAGGGGCCCTTACAGATACGCAGTATTTT. As protein: CASSDRGALTDTQYF.

V gene TRBV6-5 combines with J gene TRBJ1-6, with unresolved D. Trimming cost V 10 bases and J 7 bases, with 17 bases left between them. The CDR3 covers 14 residues. Per germline, CDR1 MNHEY and CDR2 SVGAGI. The CDR3 is CATGRTLGNSPLHF. In DNA, the CDR3 is TGTGCCACCGGTCGGACCTTGGGGAATTCACCCCTCCACTTT.